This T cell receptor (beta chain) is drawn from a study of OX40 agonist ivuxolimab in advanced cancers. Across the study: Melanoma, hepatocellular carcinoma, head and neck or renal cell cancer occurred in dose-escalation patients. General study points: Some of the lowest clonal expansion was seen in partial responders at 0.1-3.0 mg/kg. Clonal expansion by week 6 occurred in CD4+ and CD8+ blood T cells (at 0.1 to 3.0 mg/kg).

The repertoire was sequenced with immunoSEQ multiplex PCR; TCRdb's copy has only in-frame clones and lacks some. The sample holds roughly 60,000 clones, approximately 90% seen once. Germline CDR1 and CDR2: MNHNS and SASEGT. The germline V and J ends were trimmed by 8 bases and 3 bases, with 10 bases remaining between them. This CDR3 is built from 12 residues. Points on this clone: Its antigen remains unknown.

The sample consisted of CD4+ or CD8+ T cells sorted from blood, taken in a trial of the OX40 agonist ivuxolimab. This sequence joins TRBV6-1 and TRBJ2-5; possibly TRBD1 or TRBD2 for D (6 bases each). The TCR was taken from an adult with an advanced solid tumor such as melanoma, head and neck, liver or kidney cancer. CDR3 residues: CASLRGEETQYF. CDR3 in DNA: TGTGCCAGCCTAAGGGGGGAAGAGACCCAGTACTTC.